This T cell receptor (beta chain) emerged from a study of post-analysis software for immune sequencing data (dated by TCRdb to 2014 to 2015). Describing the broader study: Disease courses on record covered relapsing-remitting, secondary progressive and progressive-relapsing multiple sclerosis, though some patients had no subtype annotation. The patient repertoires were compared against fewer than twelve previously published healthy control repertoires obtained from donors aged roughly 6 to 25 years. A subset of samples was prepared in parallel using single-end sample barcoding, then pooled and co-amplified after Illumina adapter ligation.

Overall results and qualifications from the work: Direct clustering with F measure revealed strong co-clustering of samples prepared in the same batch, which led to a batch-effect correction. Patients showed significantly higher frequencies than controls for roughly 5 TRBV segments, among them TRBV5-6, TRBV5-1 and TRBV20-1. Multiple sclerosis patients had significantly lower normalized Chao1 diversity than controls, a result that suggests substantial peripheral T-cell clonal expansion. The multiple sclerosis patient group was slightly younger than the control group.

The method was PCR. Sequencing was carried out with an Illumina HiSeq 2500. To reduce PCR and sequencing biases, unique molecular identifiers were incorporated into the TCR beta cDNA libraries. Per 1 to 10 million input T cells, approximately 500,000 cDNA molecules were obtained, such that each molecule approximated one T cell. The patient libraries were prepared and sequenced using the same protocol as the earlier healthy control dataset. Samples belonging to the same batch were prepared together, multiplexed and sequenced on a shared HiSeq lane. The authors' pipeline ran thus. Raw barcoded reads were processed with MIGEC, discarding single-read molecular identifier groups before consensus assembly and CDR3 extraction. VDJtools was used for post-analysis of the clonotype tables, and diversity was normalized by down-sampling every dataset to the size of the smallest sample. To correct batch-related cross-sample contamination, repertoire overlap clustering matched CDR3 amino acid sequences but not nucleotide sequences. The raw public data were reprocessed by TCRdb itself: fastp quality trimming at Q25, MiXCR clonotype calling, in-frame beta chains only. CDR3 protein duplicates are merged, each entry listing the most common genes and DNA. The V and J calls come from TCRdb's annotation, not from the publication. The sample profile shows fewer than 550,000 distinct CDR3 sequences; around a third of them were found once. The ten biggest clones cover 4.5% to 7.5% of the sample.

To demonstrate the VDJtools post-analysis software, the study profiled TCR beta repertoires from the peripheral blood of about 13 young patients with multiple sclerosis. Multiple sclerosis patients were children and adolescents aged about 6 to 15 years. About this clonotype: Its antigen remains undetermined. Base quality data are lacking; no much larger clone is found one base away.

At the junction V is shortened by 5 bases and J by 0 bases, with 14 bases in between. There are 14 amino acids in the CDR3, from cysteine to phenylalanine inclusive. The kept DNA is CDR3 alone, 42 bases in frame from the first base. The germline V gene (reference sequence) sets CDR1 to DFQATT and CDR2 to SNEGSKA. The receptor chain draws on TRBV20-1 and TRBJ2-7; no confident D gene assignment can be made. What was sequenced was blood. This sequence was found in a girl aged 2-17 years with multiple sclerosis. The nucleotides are TGCAGTGCTCAGACTGCAACCTACTCCTACGAGCAGTACTTC. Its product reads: CSAQTATYSYEQYF.